These 28 T cell receptor beta chains were sequenced from one sample in a study of CD8 T cells in ankylosing spondylitis. MiXCR, run by TCRdb on the 5' RACE reads, gives a single entry per CDR3 protein. This table has 250,000 or so distinct CDR3 sequences, 24% appearing once. The specimen was blood, either unsorted or a sorted T cell fraction (not recorded which). The receptors stem from a male donor with ankylosing spondylitis or in good health (not recorded which).

This clonotype was found a few times. The chain carries TRBV2 and TRBJ2-7; possible D gene TRBD1, 5 bases. The CDR3 sequence is 14 residues long. Germline CDR1 is SNHLY and CDR2 is FYNNEI. Trimming removed 8 bases at V and 3 bases at J, with 17 bases between. The CDR3 coding sequence is TGTGCCAGCGGTCACAGGCCCCCCATCTACGAGCAGTACTTC. Its protein is CASGHRPPIYEQYF.

The genes are TRBV6-1 and TRBJ1-1; 10 nucleotides align to TRBD1. CDR3 length equals 16 residues. CDR1 and CDR2 (germline): MNHNS, SASEGT. Trimming cost V 6 bases and J 3 bases; bases outside gene matches: 10. In nucleotides, the CDR3 is TGTGCCAGCAGACCGCTGGACAGGGGGGGTGACACTGAAGCTTTCTTT. Protein product: CASRPLDRGGDTEAFF.

This clonotype was picked up many times. The gene calls are TRBV3-1 and TRBJ2-7, with a possible D match to TRBD1 (5 bases). Trimming cost V 4 bases and J 6 bases, with 13 bases left between them. The CDR3 covers 13 residues. Germline V gene data show CDR1 as LGHDT and CDR2 as YNNKEL (reference sequence). The CDR3 sequence: CASSRQSVGEQYF. The CDR3 nucleotides read TGTGCCAGCAGCCGACAGTCAGTAGGCGAGCAGTACTTC.

This clonotype was detected only a few times. This sequence joins TRBV6-1 and TRBJ2-3; D is perhaps TRBD2 (6 bases). The V gene lost 6 bases and the J gene lost 6 bases, with 13 bases spanning the gap. The germline V gene encodes CDR1 MNHNS and CDR2 SASEGT. The CDR3 is made up of 13 amino acids. For the CDR3, the DNA is TGTGCCAGCAGAGTACGACTAGGGGATACGCAGTATTTT. It translates to CASRVRLGDTQYF.

This chain uses TRBV12-3 or TRBV12-4 with TRBJ2-7; TRBD2 matches 9 bases. This CDR3 contains 16 residues. V lost 2 bases, J lost 1 base, and 6 bases stayed unmatched. CDR3 in DNA: TGTGCCAGCAGTTTACGCGTAGCGGGGGCATCCTACGAGCAGTACTTC. This sequence encodes CASSLRVAGASYEQYF.

At least ten counts were recorded for this clonotype. The rearrangement links TRBV9 to TRBJ2-7; D unclear. Germline-derived CDR1 and CDR2 are SGDLS and YYNGEE. The length of the CDR3 is 14 residues. V lost 0 bases, J lost 1 base, and 8 bases lay in between. CDR3 in amino acids: CASSVEGRSYEQYF. DNA for the CDR3: TGTGCCAGCAGCGTAGAAGGTAGATCCTACGAGCAGTACTTC. Variable domain in full (rest from reference TRBV9 and TRBJ2-7): DSGVTQTPKHLITATGQRVTLRCSPRSGDLSVYWYQQSLDQGLQFLIQYYNGEERAKGNILERFSAQQFPDLHSELNLSSLELGDSALYFCASSVEGRSYEQYFGPGTRLTVT.

This clonotype has at least ten counts. This chain connects TRBV20-1 to TRBJ2-5; the match to TRBD2 covers 8 bases. There are 14 residues in the CDR3. In germline, CDR1 is DFQATT, CDR2 SNEGSKA (reference sequence). The V segment lost 5 bases and the J segment 5 bases; nucleotides outside the gene matches: 10. DNA of the CDR3: TGCAGTGCTCCTAAAGCGGGGGCAGGGGAGACCCAGTACTTC. Translating it yields CSAPKAGAGETQYF.

J is TRBJ2-2 and V is TRBV11-2, with D possibly matching TRBD2 (7 bases). This CDR3 spans 16 amino acids. In germline, CDR1 is SGHAT, CDR2 FQNNGV. V lost 1 base, J lost 5 bases, and 14 bases lay in between. The CDR3 DNA reads TGTGCCAGCAGCTTAGGGGGGGGGCGCCTGACCGGGGAGCTGTTTTTT. Translation: CASSLGGGRLTGELFF.

The CDR3 sequence is CASSELGEGRLFF. The CDR3 coding sequence is TGTGCCAGCAGTGAACTCGGGGAGGGGCGGCTGTTTTTT. The J gene is TRBJ2-2, the V gene TRBV6-1; 7 bases are shared with TRBD2. V lost 2 bases and J lost 13; bases outside the gene matches: 7. Germline V gene data show CDR1 as MNHNS and CDR2 as SASEGT. The CDR3 covers 13 residues.

This clonotype was detected only a few times. V and J are TRBV20-1 and TRBJ1-6; 7 bases fit TRBD1. V was pared by 2 bases and J by 6 bases, with 10 bases of the junction left unmatched. CDR1 is DFQATT and CDR2 is SNEGSKA in the germline V gene (reference sequence). The CDR3 covers 16 residues. This CDR3 reads CSARSQLRDSNSPLHF. The CDR3 coding sequence is TGCAGTGCTAGATCTCAACTCCGGGACAGTAATTCACCCCTCCACTTT.

In this sample, this clonotype turned up many times. This chain joins TRBV3-1 and TRBJ2-2; D may be TRBD1 (5 bases). Trimming removed 4 bases at V and 6 bases at J, with 6 bases between. This CDR3 region has 12 residues. Per germline, CDR1 LGHDT and CDR2 YNNKEL (reference sequence). DNA for the CDR3: TGTGCCAGCAGCCGGACATCCGGGGAGCTGTTTTTT. Residues: CASSRTSGELFF.

The chain uses TRBV18 and TRBJ1-2, with 7 bases aligning to TRBD1. Germline trimming cut 0 bases from V and 3 bases from J; bases unmatched to any gene: 1. Germline CDR1 reads KGHSH; CDR2 reads LQKENI. CDR3 size: 14 residues. The CDR3 loop reads CASSPPGTDYGYTF. CDR3 in DNA: TGTGCCAGCTCACCACCCGGGACAGACTATGGCTACACCTTC. Together with reference TRBV18 and TRBJ1-2, the CDR3 gives the full variable domain: NAGVMQNPRHLVRRRGQEARLRCSPMKGHSHVYWYRQLPEEGLKFMVYLQKENIIDESGMPKERFSAEFPKEGPSILRIQQVVRGDSAAYFCASSPPGTDYGYTFGSGTRLTVV.

This clonotype was detected many times. This chain's CDR3 is CATSRDQAGGYTF. The CDR3 coding sequence is TGTGCCACCAGCAGAGATCAGGCGGGGGGCTACACCTTC. This chain connects TRBV15 to TRBJ1-2; no clear D gene. V was clipped by 0 bases and J by 8 bases, with 10 bases between them. Looked up from germline, CDR1 is LNHNV and CDR2 is YYDKDF (reference sequence). This CDR3 is built from 13 residues.

This clonotype has at least ten counts. The CDR3 DNA reads as TGCAGTGCATGTCTTGAGGGGGCGGGAGATACGCAGTATTTT. This gives the protein CSACLEGAGDTQYF. The chain recombines TRBV20-1 with TRBJ2-3; 7 positions match TRBD1. Germline V CDR1 and CDR2: DFQATT, SNEGSKA (reference sequence). This CDR3 contains 14 residues. V was pared by 6 bases and J by 5 bases, with 11 bases of the junction left unmatched.

The rearrangement joins TRBV10-3 to TRBJ2-1; 14 nucleotides match TRBD2. Germline CDR1 ENHRY, CDR2 SYGVKD. V trimming: 0 bases; J trimming: 8 bases; junction bases outside the gene matches: 3. CDR3 size: 16 residues. CDR3 in amino acids: CAISESGTSGGYEQFF. The CDR3 DNA is TGTGCCATCAGTGAGTCCGGGACTAGCGGGGGCTATGAGCAGTTCTTC.

This clonotype was counted between two and nine times. J is TRBJ1-5 and V is TRBV18; D not resolved. Germline V gives CDR1 KGHSH, CDR2 LQKENI. The CDR3 loop spans 13 amino acids. With 3 bases removed from V and 3 bases from J, the gap between germline ends came to 6 bases. CDR3 amino acids: CASSPSYNQPQHF. As DNA, the CDR3 is TGTGCCAGCTCACCTTCCTACAATCAGCCCCAGCATTTT. Using reference TRBV18 and TRBJ1-5 for the parts outside the CDR3, the full variable domain is NAGVMQNPRHLVRRRGQEARLRCSPMKGHSHVYWYRQLPEEGLKFMVYLQKENIIDESGMPKERFSAEFPKEGPSILRIQQVVRGDSAAYFCASSPSYNQPQHFGDGTRLSIL.

Many counts were recorded for this clonotype. The V and J genes are TRBV12-3 or TRBV12-4 and TRBJ1-1; D remains ambiguous. Between the trimmed V and J ends, which lost 3 bases and 3 bases, there was a span of 17 bases. The CDR3 is made up of 16 amino acids. The CDR3 nucleotides read TGTGCCAGCAGTTTTGACGACGCCGGAGTATACACTGAAGCTTTCTTT. Residues: CASSFDDAGVYTEAFF.

In its sample, this clonotype was seen many times. One junction end does not reproduce the germline sequence, and a read error may be involved. The V gene is TRBV3-1, the J gene TRBJ2-7; 8 bases align to TRBD1. Germline assignment: CDR1 LGHDT and CDR2 YNNKEL (reference sequence). The CDR3 contains 11 residues. The CDR3 nucleotides read TGTGCCAGCAGCTCCGGACAGGGCGAGCACTTC. Amino acid sequence: CASSSGQGEHF.

CDR3 sequence reads: CASSLGRGEQFF. The DNA of the CDR3 is TGTGCCAGCAGCTTAGGACGTGGTGAGCAGTTCTTC. The rearrangement links TRBV7-6 to TRBJ2-1; D not resolved. V dropped 1 base and J dropped 9 bases, with 7 bases sitting between them. The CDR3 sequence is 12 residues long. Germline CDR1 reads SGHVS; CDR2 reads FNYEAQ.

The CDR3 nucleotides are TGTGCCAGCAGTGAACTTAGGGGCGATACGCAGTATTTT. It codes for CASSELRGDTQYF. The J gene is TRBJ2-3, the V gene TRBV2; the D gene is possibly TRBD1 (5 bases). The V gene's germline CDR1 is SNHLY and CDR2 FYNNEI. The CDR3 length is 13 residues. V lost 2 bases and J lost 6, with 9 bases in between.

The gene calls are TRBV5-1 and TRBJ2-7; the D gene is possibly TRBD2 (5 bases). V gave up 3 bases and J gave up 1 base, with 17 bases separating them. Germline assignment: CDR1 SGHRS and CDR2 YFSETQ. This CDR3 is built from 16 residues. The chain's CDR3 is CASSWTGMEASYEQYF. The CDR3 DNA sequence: TGCGCCAGCAGCTGGACGGGGATGGAGGCATCCTACGAGCAGTACTTC.

The V and J genes are TRBV2 and TRBJ2-1; D is uncertain. Germline V gives CDR1 SNHLY, CDR2 FYNNEI. Trimming took 8 bases from V and 4 from J, leaving 15 bases between them. This CDR3 has 14 residues. CDR3 in amino acids: CASVIGRSYNEQFF. CDR3 coding DNA: TGTGCCAGCGTAATTGGACGAAGTTACAATGAGCAGTTCTTC.

This clonotype was observed once. The rearrangement uses TRBV2 and TRBJ2-5; possibly TRBD2 for D (6 bases). The V gene's germline CDR1 is SNHLY and CDR2 FYNNEI. The CDR3 covers 14 residues. V shed 5 bases and J shed 3 bases, with 13 bases lying between them. Here the CDR3 DNA reads TGTGCCAGCAGTCGGCCGCCGGGGGAAGAGACCCAGTACTTC. It codes for CASSRPPGEETQYF.

This clonotype was seen at least ten times. CDR3 residues: CASKGRGYEQYF. The CDR3 DNA follows: TGTGCCAGCAAGGGGAGGGGCTACGAGCAGTACTTC. The V gene is TRBV12-3 or TRBV12-4, the J gene TRBJ2-7; 7 nucleotides agree with TRBD2. The CDR3 totals 12 residues. The junction had 3 bases not matched to a gene; V was cut back by 7 bases and J by 3 bases.

This chain uses TRBV4-2 with TRBJ2-5; TRBD2 matches at 7 bases. This CDR3 contains 15 residues. V was clipped by 4 bases and J by 3 bases; unmatched bases: 8. Germline assignment: CDR1 LGHNA and CDR2 YNFKEQ. CDR3 in amino acids: CASSRETSPKETQYF. The CDR3 nucleotides are TGTGCCAGCAGCCGGGAGACTAGCCCGAAAGAGACCCAGTACTTC.

This clonotype was counted a few times. The V gene is TRBV12-3 or TRBV12-4, the J gene TRBJ2-1; weak D call: TRBD2 (5 bases). Trimming removed 0 bases from V and 5 bases from J, with 17 bases in between. This CDR3 contains 17 residues. In DNA, the CDR3 is TGTGCCAGCAGTTTAGCAGGGCCACAGACTATAAACAATGAGCAGTTCTTC. Its protein product is CASSLAGPQTINNEQFF.

The V call is TRBV9, the J call TRBJ2-7; 12 nucleotides line up with TRBD2. The CDR3 length is 16 residues. V dropped 0 bases and J dropped 5; count of bases not matched to a gene: 6. In germline, CDR1 is SGDLS, CDR2 YYNGEE. The DNA for the CDR3 is TGTGCCAGCAGCGTAGATGTAACTAGCGGGGGGAACGAGCAGTACTTC. Amino acids: CASSVDVTSGGNEQYF.

This chain joins TRBV7-6 and TRBJ2-2; no clear D. The ends were cut back, 3 bases at V and 1 base at J, with 12 bases in the middle. Germline V gene sequence: CDR1 SGHVS, CDR2 FNYEAQ. The CDR3 length is 16 residues. The CDR3 DNA reads TGTGCCAGCAGCTTTGTCTTCGGCCAGAACACCGGGGAGCTGTTTTTT. The encoded protein is CASSFVFGQNTGELFF.